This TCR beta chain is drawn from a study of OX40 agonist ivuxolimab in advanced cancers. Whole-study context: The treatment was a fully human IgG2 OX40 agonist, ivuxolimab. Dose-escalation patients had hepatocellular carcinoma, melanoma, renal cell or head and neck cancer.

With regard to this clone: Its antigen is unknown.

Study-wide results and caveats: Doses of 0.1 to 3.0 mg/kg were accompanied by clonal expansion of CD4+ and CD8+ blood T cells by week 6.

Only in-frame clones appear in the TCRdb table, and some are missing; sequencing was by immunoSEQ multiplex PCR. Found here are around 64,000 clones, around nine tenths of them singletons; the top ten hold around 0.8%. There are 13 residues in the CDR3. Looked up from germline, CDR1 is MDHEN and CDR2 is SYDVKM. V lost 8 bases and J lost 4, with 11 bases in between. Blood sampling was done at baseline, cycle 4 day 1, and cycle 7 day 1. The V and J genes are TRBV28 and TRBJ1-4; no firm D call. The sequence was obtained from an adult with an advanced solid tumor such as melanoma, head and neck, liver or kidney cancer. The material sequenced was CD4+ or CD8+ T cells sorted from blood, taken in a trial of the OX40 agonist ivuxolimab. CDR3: CASAERLNEKLFF. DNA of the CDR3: TGTGCCAGCGCCGAGAGACTTAATGAAAAACTGTTTTTT.